This T cell receptor (beta chain) derives from a study of persistence of HIV-infected CD4 T cells. About the research overall: Blood samples, up to about 200 mL, came from multiple time points, except two leukapheresis donors sampled once.

This was the immunoSEQ version 4 assay in survey mode. The table came from immunoSEQ multiplex PCR; TCRdb's copy has only in-frame clones and leaves some out. The table shows about 45,000 clones, with 80% to 90% occurring only once. Nonspecific anti-CD3/anti-CD28 bead stimulation represents the broad CD4+ T cell repertoire. Sorting of responding CD4+ T cells relied on upregulated CD40 ligand together with CD69. Adults with HIV-1 started suppressive ART while chronically infected. CD8-depleted PBMCs were stimulated more than 15 hours with anti-CD28/CD49d costimulation, CD40-blocking antibody and enfuvirtide. In the case of this clone: Its matching antigen is unknown.

Whole-study results and caveats: Antigen-responding cells were enriched for degenerate expanded CDR3beta sequences.

Per germline, CDR1 WNHNN and CDR2 SYGVQD (reference sequence). This CDR3 region has 12 residues. V was pared by 6 bases and J by 6 bases, with 8 bases between. The chain uses TRBV10-1 and TRBJ2-2; possibly TRBD1 for D (6 bases). This receptor was identified in an adult woman with HIV who was CMV-seropositive. Sequencing was performed on CD4+ T cells sorted from PBMCs after roughly 18-hour stimulation, taken from a patient who received antiretroviral therapy. This CDR3 is CASRQGPGELFF. For the CDR3, the DNA is TGCGCCAGCAGACAGGGCCCCGGGGAGCTGTTTTTT.